These T cell receptor beta chains were read from a single sample in a study of T-cell memory formation after mild COVID-19. TCRdb used MiXCR to reprocess the 5' RACE reads, holding one entry per CDR3 protein. In the table there are around 200,000 distinct CDR3 sequences, about 10% of which are singletons. The sequencing sample was made of PBMCs or a T cell subset sorted from them (not recorded which). These receptors all come from a man aged 18 to 30 who had mild COVID-19 (a few samples of this study predate the infection). Cell type and time point are not known. Both conserved end residues are part of each CDR3. A D gene is named only where the DNA matches it firmly. The size field is filled for only some rows; it gives once, few, many or a size class.

>NA|TRBV5-1|TRBJ2-2|15|NA
CASSLAADGNGELFF
TGCGCCAGCAGCTTGGCAGCGGATGGGAACGGGGAGCTGTTTTTT
>NA|TRBV19|TRBJ1-5|15|few
CASSPDGNSNQPQHF
TGTGCCAGTAGCCCCGACGGGAATAGCAATCAGCCCCAGCATTTT
>NA|TRBV12-3/TRBV12-4|TRBJ1-6|16|few
CASSLRGGGSNSPLHF
TGTGCCAGCAGTTTACGGGGTGGAGGGAGTAATTCACCCCTCCACTTT
>TRBD1|TRBV5-1|TRBJ2-7|14|many
CASSAGTGPYEQYF
TGCGCCAGCAGCGCCGGGACAGGGCCCTACGAGCAGTACTTC
>NA|TRBV3-1|TRBJ2-3|15|NA
CASSHPGTTTDTQYF
TGTGCCAGCAGCCACCCGGGAACGACCACAGATACGCAGTATTTT
>TRBD2|TRBV20-1|TRBJ2-3|15|NA
CSAREGRGGTDTQYF
TGCAGTGCTAGAGAAGGACGGGGGGGCACAGATACGCAGTATTTT
>NA|TRBV6-5|TRBJ2-3|15|few
CASSSPAATTDTQYF
TGTGCCAGCAGCAGCCCAGCAGCAACCACAGATACGCAGTATTTT
>TRBD2|TRBV6-6|TRBJ2-1|13|NA
CASRDYLYNEQFF
TGTGCCTCCCGGGACTACCTATACAATGAGCAGTTCTTC
>NA|TRBV15|TRBJ2-7|12|NA
CATSGSSYEQYF
TGTGCCACCAGCGGTAGCTCCTACGAGCAGTACTTC
>NA|TRBV5-1|TRBJ1-1|14|few
CASSRTGSGTEAFF
TGCGCCAGCAGCCGGACCGGTAGTGGAACTGAAGCTTTCTTT
>NA|TRBV7-3|TRBJ2-5|14|NA
CASSPSRQPSAQYF
TGTGCCAGCAGCCCCAGTCGGCAGCCCTCGGCCCAGTACTTC
>NA|TRBV2|TRBJ1-2|18|few
CASSPLDRIGSSSYGYTF
TGTGCCAGCAGTCCTCTCGATAGGATTGGGTCTTCTTCGTATGGCTACACCTTC
>NA|TRBV6-2/TRBV6-3|TRBJ1-2|16|NA
CASSFPYLGRSYGYTF
TGTGCCAGCAGTTTCCCGTACTTGGGACGGAGCTATGGCTACACCTTC
>NA|TRBV18|TRBJ1-1|15|NA
CASSPQGAGNTEAFF
TGTGCCAGCTCACCTCAAGGGGCAGGAAACACTGAAGCTTTCTTT
>TRBD1|TRBV5-1|TRBJ1-2|14|NA
CASSLGDRARGYTF
TGCGCCAGCAGCTTGGGGGACAGGGCCCGAGGATACACCTTC
>TRBD2|TRBV6-5|TRBJ2-3|16|few
CASSYGIAGGENTQYF
TGTGCCAGCAGTTACGGAATAGCGGGGGGCGAGAATACGCAGTATTTT
>NA|TRBV20-1|TRBJ1-1|13|NA
CSAQPQGGTEAFF
TGCAGTGCGCAACCGCAGGGAGGCACTGAAGCTTTCTTT
>NA|TRBV24-1|TRBJ2-3|13|NA
CATSEAQPDTQYF
TGTGCCACCAGTGAGGCACAACCAGATACGCAGTATTTT
>NA|TRBV19|TRBJ2-5|15|NA
CASSISVTHQETQYF
TGTGCCAGTAGTATTTCCGTGACTCACCAAGAGACCCAGTACTTC
>NA|TRBV12-3/TRBV12-4|TRBJ1-5|14|NA
CASSFEYGNQPQHF
TGTGCCAGCAGTTTTGAGTACGGCAATCAGCCCCAGCATTTT
>NA|TRBV7-2|TRBJ2-1|12|few
CASSLATDEQFF
TGTGCCAGCAGCTTAGCGACGGATGAGCAGTTCTTC
>NA|TRBV6-2/TRBV6-3|TRBJ2-6|16|NA
CASSLQGGSGANVLTF
TGTGCCAGCAGTTTACAGGGAGGCTCTGGGGCCAACGTCCTGACTTTC
>NA|TRBV7-8|TRBJ2-3|15|few
CASSLDGGTTDTQYF
TGTGCCAGCAGCTTAGACGGGGGCACCACAGATACGCAGTATTTT
>NA|TRBV7-2|TRBJ1-2|17|NA
CASSFQAPATGYGGYTF
TGTGCCAGCAGCTTCCAAGCCCCGGCGACAGGATACGGTGGCTACACCTTC
>NA|TRBV25-1|TRBJ2-1|15|NA
CASSNLELSYNEQFF
TGTGCCAGCAGTAACCTAGAGCTCTCCTACAATGAGCAGTTCTTC
>NA|TRBV30|TRBJ1-1|12|few
CAWSHSNTEAFF
TGTGCCTGGAGTCACTCGAACACTGAAGCTTTCTTT
>NA|TRBV11-2|TRBJ2-5|13|few
CASSLDQAGPGYF
TGTGCCAGCAGCTTAGATCAGGCGGGACCGGGGTACTTC
>TRBD2|TRBV7-2|TRBJ2-3|17|NA
CASSLFPTSVGTDTQYF
TGTGCCAGCAGCTTGTTCCCGACTAGCGTGGGCACAGATACGCAGTATTTT
>TRBD1|TRBV7-9|TRBJ1-5|16|few
CASSPNRTGLNQPQHF
TGTGCCAGCAGCCCGAACCGGACAGGGCTCAATCAGCCCCAGCATTTT
>NA|TRBV3-1|TRBJ1-4|15|NA
CASSQGVGGEEKLFF
TGTGCCAGCAGCCAAGGGGTCGGCGGAGAGGAAAAACTGTTTTTT
>NA|TRBV7-9|TRBJ1-1|14|few
CASSLPTGNTEAFF
TGTGCCAGCAGCCTCCCGACAGGGAACACTGAAGCTTTCTTT
>TRBD1|TRBV24-1|TRBJ2-5|15|few
CATSDPGQGLETQYF
TGTGCCACCAGTGACCCGGGACAGGGACTCGAGACCCAGTACTTC
>TRBD2|TRBV19|TRBJ2-3|15|few
CASSIPAGGTDTQYF
TGTGCCAGTAGTATCCCAGCGGGGGGCACAGATACGCAGTATTTT
>NA|TRBV4-2|TRBJ2-1|13|few
CASSPLEYNEQFF
TGTGCCAGCAGCCCGTTGGAATACAATGAGCAGTTCTTC
>TRBD2|TRBV6-2/TRBV6-3|TRBJ2-1|15|NA
CASSGLAGGLNEQFF
TGTGCCAGCAGTGGACTAGCGGGGGGGCTAAATGAGCAGTTCTTC
>NA|TRBV9|TRBJ1-3|17|few
CASSVGIGDYSGNTIYF
TGTGCCAGCAGCGTAGGGATAGGGGATTATTCTGGAAACACCATATATTTT
>NA|TRBV7-3|TRBJ2-7|15|few
CASSQGSGETYEQYF
TGTGCCAGCAGCCAGGGGTCGGGGGAGACATACGAGCAGTACTTC
>NA|TRBV7-6|TRBJ2-2|15|NA
CASSLIGRVTGELFF
TGTGCCAGCAGCTTAATAGGGCGGGTCACCGGGGAGCTGTTTTTT
>TRBD2|TRBV19|TRBJ2-1|15|few
CASSIRLAGIEEQFF
TGTGCCAGTAGTATACGACTAGCGGGGATAGAGGAGCAGTTCTTC
>NA|TRBV18|TRBJ2-3|14|many
CASSPDSRTDTQYF
TGTGCCAGCTCACCAGATTCGCGCACAGATACGCAGTATTTT
>NA|TRBV6-5|TRBJ2-2|10|NA
CASRTAGLFF
TGTGCCAGCAGGACGGCTGGACTGTTTTTT
>TRBD2|TRBV4-1|TRBJ2-7|16|few
CASSQGLRGSSYEQYF
TGCGCCAGCAGCCAAGGATTGCGGGGGAGCTCCTACGAGCAGTACTTC
>TRBD1|TRBV7-2|TRBJ2-1|18|few
CASSLVWVGTGQFNEQFF
TGTGCCAGCAGCTTAGTTTGGGTCGGGACAGGACAATTCAATGAGCAGTTCTTC
>TRBD2|TRBV7-2|TRBJ2-4|15|NA
CASSWGGDPRYIQYF
TGTGCCAGCAGCTGGGGGGGGGACCCGCGTTACATTCAGTACTTC
>NA|TRBV18|TRBJ2-5|13|few
CASSRHHTETQYF
TGTGCCAGCTCGCGACACCACACTGAGACCCAGTACTTC
>NA|TRBV5-4|TRBJ2-3|15|NA
CASSLPGARGDTQYF
TGTGCCAGCAGCTTGCCAGGGGCTAGGGGGGATACGCAGTATTTT
>TRBD1|TRBV7-2|TRBJ1-2|15|NA
CASSLSGGTGEGYTF
TGTGCCAGCAGCTTAAGCGGGGGGACAGGGGAAGGCTACACCTTC
>TRBD2|TRBV20-1|TRBJ2-1|14|NA
CSASTGLADGEQFF
TGCAGTGCTTCTACGGGACTAGCTGACGGTGAGCAGTTCTTC
>NA|TRBV14|TRBJ2-1|13|NA
CASSQASVGEQFF
TGTGCCAGCAGCCAAGCCTCTGTGGGTGAGCAGTTCTTC
>TRBD2|TRBV10-3|TRBJ2-3|15|NA
CAINPTSGGADTQYF
TGTGCCATCAATCCGACTAGCGGGGGGGCAGATACGCAGTATTTT
>NA|TRBV6-1|TRBJ1-5|14|NA
CASSEWGSNQPQHF
TGTGCCAGCAGCGAATGGGGGAGCAATCAGCCCCAGCATTTT
>NA|TRBV4-1|TRBJ1-4|15|many
CASSQGWSAGEKLFF
TGCGCCAGCAGCCAAGGATGGTCGGCCGGCGAAAAACTGTTTTTT